This passage covers 8 T cell receptor beta chains from one sample sequenced in a study of blood T cell repertoires in COVID-19. Profiling relied on immunoSEQ multiplex PCR, and the TCRdb table lists in-frame clones only, not all of them. The sample includes more than 400,000 clones, about nine tenths seen only once; the top ten take about 0.75%. Sequences were obtained from PBMCs or T cells enriched from blood (not recorded which). The source is a woman aged 18-30 years who had recovered from COVID-19.

The rearrangement links TRBV3-1 (or the pseudogene TRBV3-2) to TRBJ2-1; D ambiguous. V was cut by 4 bases and J by 8 bases, with 12 bases left in between. Germline V gene sequence: CDR1 LGHDT, CDR2 YNNKEL (reference sequence). This CDR3 has 13 residues. CDR3 coding DNA: TGTGCCAGCAGCCCCGACTGGAGTGATGAGCAGTTCTTC. Protein sequence: CASSPDWSDEQFF.

This chain connects TRBV28 to TRBJ1-2, with TRBD1 identical over 9 bases. The CDR3 sequence is 15 residues long. CDR1 and CDR2 (germline): MDHEN, SYDVKM. J was trimmed by 7 bases and V by 5 bases; bases with no gene match: 11. The CDR3 bases are TGTGCCAGCAGTACCCTTTCACAGGGGGCGCTTGGCTACACCTTC. Translation: CASSTLSQGALGYTF.

V usage is TRBV7-2 and J usage is TRBJ2-7, with D perhaps TRBD1 (5 bases). CDR1 is SGHTA, CDR2 FQGNSA, per germline. Between the trimmed V and J ends, which lost 5 bases and 3 bases, there was a span of 17 bases. The CDR3 loop spans 15 amino acids. The CDR3 coding sequence is TGTGCCAGCAGCCAGATCCCCAGGGCGGACTACGAGCAGTACTTC. Translated, it gives CASSQIPRADYEQYF.

This chain joins TRBV18 and TRBJ2-5, with D possibly matching TRBD2 (7 bases). This CDR3 contains 13 residues. The V gene's germline CDR1 is KGHSH and CDR2 LQKENI. V gave up 5 bases and J gave up 4 bases, with 11 bases separating them. Here the CDR3 reads CASSGGAGETQYF. As DNA, the CDR3 is TGTGCCAGCTCAGGGGGGGCCGGAGAGACCCAGTACTTC.

The rearrangement joins TRBV27 to TRBJ2-3; TRBD2 matches 8 bases. CDR1 and CDR2 (germline): MNHEY, SMNVEV (reference sequence). With 10 bases clipped from V and 6 bases from J, the junction kept 12 bases outside the gene matches. The CDR3 length is 14 residues. For the CDR3, the DNA is TGTGCCACCCCAGGAAGCGGGGGTGCGGATACGCAGTATTTT. Its protein is CATPGSGGADTQYF.

The chain joins TRBV4-1 to TRBJ1-6; D may be TRBD1 (6 bases). The CDR3 sequence is 19 residues long. CDR1 MGHRA and CDR2 YSYEKL come from the germline V gene. Trimming cost V 0 bases and J 8 bases, with 23 bases left between them. The CDR3: CASSQDGAIRGFGDSPLHF. As DNA, the CDR3 is TGCGCCAGCAGCCAAGATGGGGCCATCAGGGGCTTCGGGGATTCACCCCTCCACTTT.

V is TRBV2 and J is TRBJ1-4, with 9 bases aligning to TRBD1. Trimming at V came to 2 bases and at J to 7 bases, leaving 5 bases not matched to a gene. The CDR3 covers 15 residues. CDR1 and CDR2 (germline): SNHLY, FYNNEI. The CDR3 DNA reads as TGTGCCAGCAGTGAACAGACAGGGGGGGGTGAAAAACTGTTTTTT. Residues: CASSEQTGGGEKLFF.

The rearrangement links TRBV7-9 to TRBJ1-3, with D perhaps TRBD1 (5 bases). Trimming pared 3 bases from V and 7 bases from J, leaving 7 bases between. The CDR3 loop spans 12 amino acids. The germline gives CDR1 SEHNR, CDR2 FQNEAQ (reference sequence). CDR3 DNA sequence: TGTGCCAGCAGCTTGACAGATAACACCATATATTTT. It encodes CASSLTDNTIYF.